The clone carrying this T cell receptor (beta chain) was seen a handful of times. What it binds is unknown. This entry comes from a study of T cells in Graves' hyperthyroidism and ophthalmopathy. Findings and limits, study-wide: Ophthalmopathy onset followed model prediction by a median about six months.

It was RNA transcripts that yielded the amplified TCR beta CDR3 regions. The HTBI set primed first-round TCR CDR3 RT-PCR. TCRdb independently ran MiXCR on the multiplex PCR reads; one entry per CDR3 protein. The sample shows hundreds of thousands of distinct CDR3 sequences, approximately 15% of them seen only once. The V and J ends lost 5 bases and 0 bases respectively, with 14 bases between them. The CDR3 totals 16 residues. The germline V gene has CDR1 KGHSH and CDR2 LQKENI. Disease duration was under 3 months in the ophthalmopathy patients, who also had a Clinical Activity Score of at least 3 and a NOSPECS grade of at least 4.

Sequenced material: blood. The TCR originated in a woman aged 45-60 years with Graves' ophthalmopathy. V and J are TRBV18 and TRBJ2-4, with TRBD1 as a possible D gene (5 bases). As DNA, the CDR3 is TGTGCCAGCTCAACGACAGAGAAATTAGCCAAAAACATTCAGTACTTC. It is translated as CASSTTEKLAKNIQYF.